The entry below gives a single TCR beta chain sequence along with its context. Its antigen is currently unknown. The CDR3 is 16 residues long. Per germline, CDR1 MGHRA and CDR2 YSYEKL. TCRbeta libraries were built with three rounds of nested PCR, modified from ARM-PCR. One entry per CDR3 protein, called by TCRdb with MiXCR from the multiplex PCR reads. The sample has tens of thousands of distinct CDR3 sequences, roughly 62% seen once. The data derive from a study of tumor and adjacent non-tumor tissue in lung cancer. Across the study: Each sample yielded 3.5 million to 4.5 million productive TCRbeta reads on average. General study results and limits: TCR diversity was significantly greater in tumor than normal lung tissue. Tumor repertoires had a smaller top 100 clone share than normal lung. Shorter survival was associated with higher TCR diversity in tumors.

This sample's RNA came from whole unsorted tissue. The normal lung tissue was taken more than 3 cm from the tumor edge. The J gene is TRBJ2-7, the V gene TRBV4-1, with 8 bases lining up with TRBD2. The source material was distant non-tumor lung tissue. This TCR came from a woman aged 40 to 49 with non-small cell lung cancer. CDR3 sequence reads: CARSQGAGTRYYEQYF. The CDR3 DNA follows: TGCGCTAGGAGCCAAGGGGCCGGGACTAGGTACTACGAGCAGTACTTC.